The T cell receptor beta chain described here comes from a study of blood T cells in healthy people across ages. The donors, aged about 6 to 100, were healthy Caucasians from Russia. Peripheral blood, 9.5 to 10 milliliters per donor, was collected. It was with a sample-barcoded 5' primer and a J-beta primer mix that a second PCR of about 6 to 12 cycles was run. Each cDNA molecule was tagged by a template-switch adaptor with 12 random nucleotides. TCRdb processed the 5' RACE reads anew with MiXCR; each CDR3 protein has one entry. The sample consists of around 870,000 distinct CDR3 sequences, more than 25% of them appearing once. Germline values: CDR1 MNHEY, CDR2 SVGEGT. This CDR3 region has 13 residues. Between the trimmed V and J ends, which lost 8 bases and 8 bases, there was a span of 16 bases. Study-wide results and caveats: Age advanced and TCR beta diversity per million T cells fell, roughly linearly.

This clonotype came up a few times. Its antigen is not identified. V is TRBV6-2 or TRBV6-3 and J is TRBJ2-1; D is ambiguous. This sequence originates from an elderly woman in good health. Sequencing input: blood. The CDR3 loop is CASGVPPLDEQFF. CDR3 DNA: TGTGCCAGCGGCGTCCCCCCTTTGGATGAGCAGTTCTTC.